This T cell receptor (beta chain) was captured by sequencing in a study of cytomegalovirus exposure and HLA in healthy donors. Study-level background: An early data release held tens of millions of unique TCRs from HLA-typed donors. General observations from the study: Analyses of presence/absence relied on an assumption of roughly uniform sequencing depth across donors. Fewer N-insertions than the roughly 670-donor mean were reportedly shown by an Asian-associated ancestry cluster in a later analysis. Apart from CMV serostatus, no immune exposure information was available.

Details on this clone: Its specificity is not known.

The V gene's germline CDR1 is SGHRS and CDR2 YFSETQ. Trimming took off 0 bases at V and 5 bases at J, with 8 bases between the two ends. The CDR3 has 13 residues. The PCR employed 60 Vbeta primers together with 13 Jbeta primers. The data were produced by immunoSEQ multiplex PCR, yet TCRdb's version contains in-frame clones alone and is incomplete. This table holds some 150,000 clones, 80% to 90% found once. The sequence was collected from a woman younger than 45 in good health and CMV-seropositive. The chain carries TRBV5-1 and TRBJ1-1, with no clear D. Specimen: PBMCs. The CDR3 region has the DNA TGCGCCAGCAGCTTGGTCCCAGGTACTGAAGCTTTCTTT. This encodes CASSLVPGTEAFF.